This T cell receptor beta chain was sequenced during a study of T cell responses to AZD1222 COVID-19 vaccine. General study points: It should be noted that donors were predominantly white British and more often female, and clonal diversity was possibly underestimated. Spike was spanned by vaccine-associated CD4 TCRs, with dominance at 160-218 and 743-854. Unmutated variant regions reportedly attract nearly half of all spike-specific TCRs. Recipients of two AZD1222 doses showed rising Spike-specific TCR breadth and depth.

The V gene's germline CDR1 is SGHTA and CDR2 FQGTGA. V lost 1 base to trimming and J lost 0 bases, with 6 bases between them. CDR3 size: 14 residues. Sequenced by immunoSEQ multiplex PCR; TCRdb stores in-frame clones only, minus some. The table includes more than 150,000 clones, 80% to 90% detected once. As concerns this clone: The target antigen is unknown.

The sequence was collected from an adult in good health. The chain employs TRBV7-3 and TRBJ1-1; no clear D. The starting material was peripheral blood, obtained on day 0 of MenACWY control vaccination. The CDR3 nucleotides read TGTGCCAGCAGCTTAAGCGGTCTGAACACTGAAGCTTTCTTT. Translated: CASSLSGLNTEAFF.